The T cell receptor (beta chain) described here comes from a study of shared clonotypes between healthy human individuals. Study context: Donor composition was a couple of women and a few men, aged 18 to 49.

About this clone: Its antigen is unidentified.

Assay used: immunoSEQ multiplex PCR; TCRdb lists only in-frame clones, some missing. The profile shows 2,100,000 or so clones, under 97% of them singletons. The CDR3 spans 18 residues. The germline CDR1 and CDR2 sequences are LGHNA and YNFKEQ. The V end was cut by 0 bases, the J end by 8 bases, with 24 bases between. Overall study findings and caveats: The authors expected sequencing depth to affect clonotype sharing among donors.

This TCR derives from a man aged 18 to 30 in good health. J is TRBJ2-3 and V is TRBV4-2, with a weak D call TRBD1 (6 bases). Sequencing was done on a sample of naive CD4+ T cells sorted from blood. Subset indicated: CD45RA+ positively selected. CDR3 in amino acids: CASSQDLVSADRYGTQYF. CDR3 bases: TGTGCCAGCAGCCAAGATCTGGTTTCAGCGGACAGATACGGTACGCAGTATTTT.